This T cell receptor (beta chain) stems from a study of CD8+CD57+ T cells in acquired aplastic anemia. Overall study context: On average, sorted CD4+ and CD8+ cells gave 2.5 to 4 ug of DNA.

J was trimmed by 4 bases and V by 0 bases; bases with no gene match: 10. CDR1 SGDLS and CDR2 YYNGEE come from the germline V gene. The length of the CDR3 is 19 residues. In patients chosen for sequencing, flow cytometry had shown CD8+CD57+ cell expansion. Comments on this clonotype: The antigen is unknown.

Study-level results: Twenty-nine was the count of CD8+ CDR3 sequences that patients shared with controls. Significance was not reached for CD8+ Simpson's diversity between patients and controls.

TCR beta VDJ and CDR3 were profiled, and genomic DNA was the template. Using its own MiXCR run on the reads, TCRdb lists one record per CDR3 protein. Of roughly 220,000 distinct CDR3 sequences listed, approximately 60% were seen once; the top ten hold 58%. This receptor was taken from a human donor with aplastic anemia. Sequenced input: sorted CD4+, CD8+, or CD8+CD57+ T cells (not recorded which) from PBMCs. The chain couples TRBV9 to TRBJ2-3; the match to TRBD2 covers 14 bases. In DNA, the CDR3 is TGTGCCAGCAGCGTAGGTCCGCCCCGACTAGCGGGGGGGTCAGATACGCAGTATTTT. It yields the protein CASSVGPPRLAGGSDTQYF.